One and the same sample provided the 8 T cell receptor beta chains below, sequenced in a study of blood T cell repertoires in COVID-19. The protocol was immunoSEQ multiplex PCR, while the TCRdb copy is restricted to in-frame clones and leaves out a portion. The sample lists some 400,000 clones; about 90% were seen once. Specimen: peripheral blood. These receptors were obtained from a woman in her twenties or thirties with COVID-19, enrolled during active disease.

The chain carries TRBV10-2 and TRBJ2-7, with D unclear. The V end was cut by 7 bases, the J end by 4 bases, with 14 bases between. CDR3 length equals 13 residues. CDR1 WSHSY and CDR2 SAAADI come from the germline V gene. The CDR3 here is CASTPTPRYEQYF. The CDR3 DNA reads as TGCGCCAGCACTCCGACACCCAGGTACGAGCAGTACTTC.

The chain has TRBV28 and TRBJ1-1; D not certain. This CDR3 is 14 amino acids long. The germline CDR1 and CDR2 sequences are MDHEN and SYDVKM. The V and J ends lost 2 bases and 5 bases respectively, with 12 bases between them. CDR3 protein: CASSLARVGTEAFF. As DNA, the CDR3 is TGTGCCAGCAGTTTAGCGAGGGTTGGAACTGAAGCTTTCTTT.

Worth noting for this clone: The junction shows a germline mismatch at one end, possibly a read error. This rearrangement joins TRBV23-1 to TRBJ1-1, with a tentative D call TRBD1 (5 bases). TRBV23-1 counts as an open reading frame of uncertain function. The CDR3 contains 10 residues. In DNA, the CDR3 is TGCGCCAGAACCGGGACTGCAGCTTTCTTT. Amino acids: CARTGTAAFF.

The chain uses TRBV5-1 and TRBJ1-1; no definite D call. The CDR3 contains 13 residues. The germline V and J ends were trimmed by 4 bases and 1 base, with 8 bases remaining between them. From germline, CDR1 is SGHRS and CDR2 YFSETQ. The chain's CDR3 is CASSPTSNTEAFF. The CDR3 nucleotides read TGCGCCAGCAGCCCGACATCGAACACTGAAGCTTTCTTT.

The chain couples TRBV27 to TRBJ1-6; no reliable D call. CDR3 size: 13 residues. Trimming shortened V by 6 bases and J by 0 bases, and 3 bases separated the two germline ends. Germline assignment: CDR1 MNHEY and CDR2 SMNVEV (reference sequence). CDR3 region: CASSRSYNSPLHF. CDR3 DNA sequence: TGTGCCAGCAGCCGCTCCTATAATTCACCCCTCCACTTT.

V and J are TRBV7-9 and TRBJ2-7; TRBD1 might be the D (5 bases). Per the germline V gene, CDR1 is SEHNR and CDR2 is FQNEAQ (reference sequence). The V end was cut by 1 base, the J end by 2 bases, with 9 bases between. The CDR3 has 14 amino acids. This CDR3 is CASSLEPGTYEQYF. The CDR3 DNA reads as TGTGCCAGCAGCTTAGAGCCAGGGACCTACGAGCAGTACTTC.

This clone has more than one count but fewer than ten. This chain connects TRBV4-1 to TRBJ2-7, with 10 nucleotides matching TRBD2. Trimming took 0 bases from V and 6 from J; bases not matched to a gene: 8. Germline V gives CDR1 MGHRA, CDR2 YSYEKL. The CDR3 extends over 16 amino acids. Written as DNA, the CDR3 is TGCGCCAGCAGCCAAGATCGGCTAGCGGGAGCTCGCGAGCAGTACTTC. Protein product: CASSQDRLAGAREQYF.

V and J are TRBV27 and TRBJ2-6, with 7 bases aligning to TRBD1. The CDR3 runs to 18 residues. Per germline, CDR1 MNHEY and CDR2 SMNVEV (reference sequence). Trimming removed 0 bases from V and 0 bases from J; junction bases left unmatched: 5. CDR3 coding DNA: TGTGCCAGCAGTTTATCGACAGGGCCCGTCTCTGGGGCCAACGTCCTGACTTTC. This sequence encodes CASSLSTGPVSGANVLTF.